The clone carrying this T cell receptor (beta chain) was recorded a few times. Its target is unknown. The sample comes from a study of CD8 T cells in ankylosing spondylitis. Study outcomes and limitations: A CD8+ phenotype characterized the disease-linked clones, which were relatively rare in peripheral blood. Reactive arthritis synovial fluid and blood previously showed some of these motif variants. As reported, disease-linked clones showed significant enrichment in matched ankylosing spondylitis synovial fluid.

Construction of TCR beta libraries was performed using quantitative 5'-RACE with molecular barcodes. TCRdb re-called the 5' RACE reads through MiXCR, storing one row per CDR3 protein. The sample records under 120,000 distinct CDR3 sequences, 24% being singletons. The CDR3 loop spans 16 amino acids. Germline CDR1 SGHTA, CDR2 FQGNSA. Between the trimmed V and J ends, which lost 4 bases and 1 base, there was a span of 15 bases. This rearrangement joins TRBV7-2 to TRBJ2-3, with D hard to call. The sample was synovial fluid, either unsorted or a sorted T cell fraction (not recorded which). The clonotype was recovered from a male donor with ankylosing spondylitis. The CDR3 DNA reads as TGTGCCAGCAGCTCCGGACGGTATCTCGGCACAGATACGCAGTATTTT. It specifies CASSSGRYLGTDTQYF.